The rows below give T cell receptor beta chains drawn from one sample of a study of blood T cell repertoires in COVID-19. The table came from immunoSEQ multiplex PCR; TCRdb's copy has only in-frame clones and leaves some out. The data contain 150,000 to 180,000 clones, 78% of them singletons. Sample: peripheral blood. These receptors all stem from a man at least 80 years old with acute or convalescent COVID-19. CDR3s include the opening cysteine and the closing phenylalanine or tryptophan. Each record gives: clone size, V gene, D gene, J gene, CDR3 DNA, CDR3 protein. The D gene is left open where the match is weak. A clone size is listed for some rows: how often the clone was seen (once, few, many), or a class if it is expanded.

NA	TRBV5-4	NA	TRBJ2-5	TGTGCCAGCAGCGAACAGGGTCGAGAGACCCAGTACTTC	CASSEQGRETQYF
few	TRBV27	NA	TRBJ1-6	TGTGCCAGCACGGGGGGGGCAGGGGCCCTCGCGTATAATTCACCCCTCCACTTT	CASTGGAGALAYNSPLHF
NA	TRBV27	TRBD1	TRBJ1-2	TGTGCCAGCAGTTTAACAGGGGGCGTCTATGGCTACACCTTC	CASSLTGGVYGYTF
once	TRBV7-8	NA	TRBJ2-1	TGTGCCAGCAGCCGGACAAATGAGCAGTTCTTC	CASSRTNEQFF
NA	TRBV5-1	NA	TRBJ1-3	TGCGCCAGCAGTGGACAGACCTCTGGAAACACCATATATTTT	CASSGQTSGNTIYF
NA	TRBV9	TRBD1	TRBJ1-6	TGTGCCAGCAGCGTATCAGGGGGTTATAATTCACCCCTCCACTTT	CASSVSGGYNSPLHF
NA	TRBV3-1/TRBV3-2	TRBD2	TRBJ2-3	TGTGCCAGCCTAATTTCCGGACTAGCGGGGAGCACAGATACGCAGTATTTT	CASLISGLAGSTDTQYF
once	TRBV3-1/TRBV3-2	NA	TRBJ2-3	TGTGCCAGCAGCCAAGTGGTGTCAGGGGAGAAAGATACGCAGTATTTT	CASSQVVSGEKDTQYF
NA	TRBV10-1	NA	TRBJ1-2	TGCGCCAGCAGTGAGTCCGGGGACTATGGCTACACCTTC	CASSESGDYGYTF
few	TRBV11-2	NA	TRBJ2-2	TGTGCCAGCAGCCCCCCCCATGGGGGAGGTGTCCCCGGGGAGCTGTTTTTT	CASSPPHGGGVPGELFF
few	TRBV5-1	NA	TRBJ2-5	TGCGCCAGCAGCGCTACGGGACACTTACAAGAGACCCAGTACTTC	CASSATGHLQETQYF
NA	TRBV5-1	TRBD1	TRBJ1-5	TGCGCCAGCAGCGTTGGACAGGGGGATCAGCCCCAGCATTTT	CASSVGQGDQPQHF
NA	TRBV19	NA	TRBJ2-6	TGTGCCAGTAGTACCCGACGGACAAGCTCTGGGGCCAACGTCCTGACTTTC	CASSTRRTSSGANVLTF
NA	TRBV3-1/TRBV3-2	NA	TRBJ1-6	TGTGCCAGCAGCCAAGGGAACAGGAATTCACCCCTCCACTTT	CASSQGNRNSPLHF
NA	TRBV21-1	NA	TRBJ1-2	TGTGCCAGCAGCAATAGGGAGGATCCCTCTAACTATGGCTACACCTTC	CASSNREDPSNYGYTF
NA	TRBV20-1	NA	TRBJ1-5	TGCAGTGCCAGTGGGGGGGGGTTGAGGCTCCAGCATTTT	CSASGGGLRLQHF
NA	TRBV4-1	TRBD1	TRBJ2-2	TGCGCCAGCAGCCAGCCGACAGGGCGCACCGGGGAGCTGTTTTTT	CASSQPTGRTGELFF
NA	TRBV10-3	NA	TRBJ1-2	TGTGCCATCAGCGTTTACAGGGATTCTTATGGCTACACCTTC	CAISVYRDSYGYTF
NA	TRBV6-5	TRBD1	TRBJ2-5	TGTGCCAGCAGACAGGGGGTTTTGGAGACCCAGTACTTC	CASRQGVLETQYF
few	TRBV27	TRBD1	TRBJ1-6	TGTGCCAGCAGCTACTCTTCGGGACAGGGTTGGTCACCCCTCCACTTT	CASSYSSGQGWSPLHF
NA	TRBV18	NA	TRBJ1-4	TGTGCCAGCTCACCACAGACACAGGGTAACGAAAAACTGTTTTTT	CASSPQTQGNEKLFF
NA	TRBV30	NA	TRBJ1-5	TGTGCCTGGAACGACAGGACGAATCAGCCCCAGCATTTT	CAWNDRTNQPQHF
NA	TRBV19	NA	TRBJ2-1	TGTGCCACCACTACAGCGGAAACCTACAATGAGCAGTTCTTC	CATTTAETYNEQFF
NA	TRBV3-1/TRBV3-2	NA	TRBJ1-2	TGTGCCAGCAGCCAAGACTCTCAGGGGCCCTACACCTTC	CASSQDSQGPYTF
NA	TRBV6-5	TRBD1	TRBJ1-3	TGTGCCAGCAACACAGGGGGAGGGGACGGAAACACCATATATTTT	CASNTGGGDGNTIYF
few	TRBV15	NA	TRBJ1-4	TGTGCCACCAGCAGAGATCTATTTAGTATTTTTGAGGGAATTCGCCGAAATGAAAAACTGTTTTTT	CATSRDLFSIFEGIRRNEKLFF
NA	TRBV5-1	TRBD1	TRBJ1-5	TGCGCCAGCAGCGTCGGACAGGGCCATCAGCCCCAGCATTTT	CASSVGQGHQPQHF
NA	TRBV12-3/TRBV12-4	NA	TRBJ2-2	TGTGCCAGCAGTTTAACGAGCGGGGAGCTGTTTTTT	CASSLTSGELFF
NA	TRBV9	TRBD2	TRBJ2-5	TGTGCCAGCAGCGTACCAGCGGGGAGAGGGGAGACCCAGTACTTC	CASSVPAGRGETQYF
few	TRBV7-2	TRBD1	TRBJ2-3	TGTGCCAGCAGCCCCCGACAGGGGGGAGACACAGATACGCAGTATTTT	CASSPRQGGDTDTQYF
NA	TRBV6-5	TRBD1	TRBJ1-1	TGTGCCAGCAGTACAGGGACAGCCTGGGGCACTGAAGCTTTCTTT	CASSTGTAWGTEAFF
NA	TRBV19	NA	TRBJ1-3	TGTGCCAGTAGGGGAGGTATCTCTGGAAACACCATATATTTT	CASRGGISGNTIYF
NA	TRBV7-9	NA	TRBJ1-3	TGTGCCAGCAGCTTATCAGGGGCCGGAAACACCATATATTTT	CASSLSGAGNTIYF
NA	TRBV19	NA	TRBJ2-3	TGTGCCAGTAGTATGAGGGTGACCGTTTCAGATACGCAGTATTTT	CASSMRVTVSDTQYF
NA	TRBV5-1	NA	TRBJ2-3	TGCGCCAGCAGCTTCAGGGTCGATAGCACAGATACGCAGTATTTT	CASSFRVDSTDTQYF
NA	TRBV7-2	NA	TRBJ2-5	TGTGCCAGCAGCTTACGATTCCAGAAGGAGACCCAGTACTTC	CASSLRFQKETQYF
NA	TRBV5-1	NA	TRBJ1-2	TGCGCCAGCAGCTCCGCATCGGGTAACTATGGCTACACCTTC	CASSSASGNYGYTF
NA	TRBV9	TRBD2	TRBJ2-7	TGTGCCAGCAGCGAGGGGACTAGCATGCACGAGCAGTACTTC	CASSEGTSMHEQYF
NA	TRBV19	NA	TRBJ2-1	TGTGCCAGTAGTATCCGACAGGCAACCTACAATGAGCAGTTCTTC	CASSIRQATYNEQFF
NA	TRBV19	NA	TRBJ2-1	TGTGCCAGTAGTATAGAAGCTAGAGACAATGAGCAGTTCTTC	CASSIEARDNEQFF
once	TRBV5-8	NA	TRBJ1-5	TGTGCCAGCAGCTCCCCCCAGGGGAATCAGCCCCAGCATTTT	CASSSPQGNQPQHF